A selection of T cell receptor beta chains follows, all from one sample in a study of cytomegalovirus exposure and HLA in healthy donors. The method was immunoSEQ multiplex PCR; TCRdb's version includes in-frame clones alone and lacks a portion of them. The sample records 140,000 to 150,000 clones, approximately 79% being singletons. The specimen sequenced was PBMCs. These receptor sequences come from a woman in her thirties or forties in good health and CMV-seropositive. Both conserved end residues are trimmed from each CDR3.

V gene: TRBV18; CDR3 protein: ASSPTGSEGYGYT
V gene: TRBV6-5; CDR3 protein: ASSYEGVGGSPLH
V gene: TRBV23-1; CDR3 protein: APGEYGYT
V gene: TRBV5-4; CDR3 protein: ASSPDRGPYEQY
V gene: TRBV7-9; CDR3 protein: ASSLDQAGYT
V gene: TRBV7-2; CDR3 protein: ASSHRDRVGTEAF
V gene: TRBV18; CDR3 protein: ASSPLAGGNSPLH
V gene: TRBV29-1; CDR3 protein: SVVGVYYGYT
V gene: TRBV28; CDR3 protein: ASRTGSYGYT
V gene: TRBV5-4; CDR3 protein: ASSRETGGDGYT
V gene: TRBV27; CDR3 protein: ASSLRAGMGGELF
V gene: TRBV2; CDR3 protein: ASSVRGYEAF
V gene: TRBV7-9; CDR3 protein: ASSSRDSLPYEQY
V gene: TRBV5-1; CDR3 protein: ASSKQGPNTGELF
V gene: TRBV6-1; CDR3 protein: ASSGDRGLGQPQH
V gene: TRBV4-1; CDR3 protein: ASSQGWTSGGVLNTDTQY
V gene: TRBV6-1; CDR3 protein: ASSEWGTGRGYT
V gene: TRBV5-4; CDR3 protein: ASSFSVGTKETQY
V gene: TRBV9; CDR3 protein: ASSFTAGVQETQY
V gene: TRBV5-6; CDR3 protein: ASSLIGQYYGYT
V gene: TRBV2; CDR3 protein: ASRATGPNTEAF
V gene: TRBV5-1; CDR3 protein: ASSTNNGGGGYEQY
V gene: TRBV10-3; CDR3 protein: AISEGENTEAF
V gene: TRBV6-5; CDR3 protein: ASSYSLAGTGYGYT
V gene: TRBV5-1; CDR3 protein: ASSLEGGVTDTQY
V gene: TRBV4-2; CDR3 protein: ASSQLGQIREQY
V gene: TRBV4-1; CDR3 protein: ASSQEATRSGNTIY
V gene: TRBV11-2; CDR3 protein: ASSLEQIYNQPQH
V gene: TRBV7-2; CDR3 protein: ASSLDSYGYT
V gene: TRBV27; CDR3 protein: ASSMLGWEGSNIQY
V gene: TRBV4-1; CDR3 protein: ASSRKAGESQETQY
V gene: TRBV29-1; CDR3 protein: SVAGVSGNEQF
V gene: TRBV21-1; CDR3 protein: ASSRRGEAF
V gene: TRBV29-1; CDR3 protein: SVTSGGSEQF
V gene: TRBV7-9; CDR3 protein: ASSLQIPTGSRAF
V gene: TRBV5-1; CDR3 protein: ASSFSSGGPPDEQF
V gene: TRBV13; CDR3 protein: ASSPPAAGANVLT
V gene: TRBV21-1; CDR3 protein: ASSNHSLRPLNYGYT
V gene: TRBV19; CDR3 protein: ASSIQGAGSGYYT
V gene: TRBV2; CDR3 protein: ASSDVSGVSTDTQY
V gene: TRBV5-5; CDR3 protein: ASSSPGQGHGYT
V gene: TRBV7-9; CDR3 protein: ASSFHRPTDTQY
V gene: TRBV6-1; CDR3 protein: ASSGSGYRADTQY
V gene: TRBV15; CDR3 protein: ATQGLSNQPQH
V gene: TRBV7-9; CDR3 protein: ASSLDGGATDTQY
V gene: TRBV7-6; CDR3 protein: ASSPSPLIYGYT
V gene: TRBV7-9; CDR3 protein: SSSPDRLAGADTQY
V gene: TRBV2; CDR3 protein: ASRPTGSYEQY
V gene: TRBV5-4; CDR3 protein: ASSLGQGLLNTEAF
V gene: TRBV2; CDR3 protein: ASMWAFSNTEAF
V gene: TRBV2; CDR3 protein: ASSAGDSNQPQH
V gene: TRBV2; CDR3 protein: ASSDPPVAGGNTDTQY
V gene: TRBV5-1; CDR3 protein: ASSSTGNHYEQY
V gene: TRBV6-1; CDR3 protein: ASSSPGGQEQY
V gene: TRBV9; CDR3 protein: ASSRQGLGETQY